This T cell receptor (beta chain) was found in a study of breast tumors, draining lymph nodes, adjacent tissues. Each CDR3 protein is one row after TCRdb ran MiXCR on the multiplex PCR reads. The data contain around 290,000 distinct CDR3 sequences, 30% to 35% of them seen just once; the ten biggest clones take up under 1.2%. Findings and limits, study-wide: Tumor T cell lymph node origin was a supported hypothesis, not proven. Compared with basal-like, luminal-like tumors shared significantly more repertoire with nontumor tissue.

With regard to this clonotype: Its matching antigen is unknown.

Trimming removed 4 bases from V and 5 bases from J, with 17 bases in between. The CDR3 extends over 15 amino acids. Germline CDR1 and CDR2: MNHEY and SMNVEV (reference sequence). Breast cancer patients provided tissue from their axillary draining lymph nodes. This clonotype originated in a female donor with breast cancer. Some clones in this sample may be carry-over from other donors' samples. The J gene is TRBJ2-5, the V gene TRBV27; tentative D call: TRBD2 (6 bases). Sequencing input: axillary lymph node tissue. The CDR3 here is CASSSPREPGETQYF. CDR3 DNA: TGTGCCAGCAGTTCGCCCCGGGAGCCAGGGGAGACCCAGTACTTC.